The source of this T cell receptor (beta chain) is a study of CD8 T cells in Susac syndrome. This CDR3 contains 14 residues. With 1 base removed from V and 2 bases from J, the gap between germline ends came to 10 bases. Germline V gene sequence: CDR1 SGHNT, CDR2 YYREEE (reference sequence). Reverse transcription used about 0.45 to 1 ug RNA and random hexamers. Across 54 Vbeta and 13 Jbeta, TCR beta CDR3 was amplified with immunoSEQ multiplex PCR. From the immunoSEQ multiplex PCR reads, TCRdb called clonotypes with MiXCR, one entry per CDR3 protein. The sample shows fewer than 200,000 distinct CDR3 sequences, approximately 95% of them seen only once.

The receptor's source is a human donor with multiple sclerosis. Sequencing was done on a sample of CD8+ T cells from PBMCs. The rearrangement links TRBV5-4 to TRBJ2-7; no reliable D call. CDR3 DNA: TGTGCCAGCAGCTTGCGGTCTGACCCCTACGAGCAGTACTTC. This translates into CASSLRSDPYEQYF.